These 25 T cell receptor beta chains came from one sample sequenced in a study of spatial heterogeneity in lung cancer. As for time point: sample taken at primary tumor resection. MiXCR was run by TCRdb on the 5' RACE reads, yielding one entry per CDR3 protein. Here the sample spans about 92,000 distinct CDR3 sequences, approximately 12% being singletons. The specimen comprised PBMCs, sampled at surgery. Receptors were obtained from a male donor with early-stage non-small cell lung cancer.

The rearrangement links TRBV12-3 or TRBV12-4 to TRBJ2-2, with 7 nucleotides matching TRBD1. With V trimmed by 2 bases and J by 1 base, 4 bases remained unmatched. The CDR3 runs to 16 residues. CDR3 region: CASSLSGQENTGELFF. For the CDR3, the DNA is TGTGCCAGCAGTTTATCAGGACAGGAGAACACCGGGGAGCTGTTTTTT.

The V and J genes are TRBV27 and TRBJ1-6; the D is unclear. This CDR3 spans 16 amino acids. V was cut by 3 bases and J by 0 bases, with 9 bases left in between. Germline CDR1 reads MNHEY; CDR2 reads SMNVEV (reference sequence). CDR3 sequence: CASSLEGSSYNSPLHF. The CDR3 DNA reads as TGTGCCAGCAGTTTGGAAGGGAGCTCCTATAATTCACCCCTCCACTTT.

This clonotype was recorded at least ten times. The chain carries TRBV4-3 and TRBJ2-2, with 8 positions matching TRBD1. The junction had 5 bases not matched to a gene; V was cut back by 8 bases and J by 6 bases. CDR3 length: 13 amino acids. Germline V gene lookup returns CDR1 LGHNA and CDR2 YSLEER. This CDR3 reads CASGQGVSGELFF. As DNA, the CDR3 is TGCGCCAGCGGACAGGGAGTTTCCGGGGAGCTGTTTTTT.

The CDR3 coding sequence is TGCGCCAGCAGCCAGAACACAGGGGGGAACGTTATTGAGCAGTTCTTC. Translating it yields CASSQNTGGNVIEQFF. V gene TRBV4-3 combines with J gene TRBJ2-1, with 8 nucleotides matching TRBD1. V lost 3 bases to trimming and J lost 9 bases; unmatched junction nucleotides: 13. The CDR3 contains 16 residues. Germline values: CDR1 LGHNA, CDR2 YSLEER.

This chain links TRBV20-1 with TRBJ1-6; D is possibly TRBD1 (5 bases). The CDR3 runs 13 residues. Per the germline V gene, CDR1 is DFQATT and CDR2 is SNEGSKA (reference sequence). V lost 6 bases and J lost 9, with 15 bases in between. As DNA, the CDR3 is TGCAGTGCCCTGTTTAGGGGCGGTTCACCCCTCCACTTT. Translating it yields CSALFRGGSPLHF.

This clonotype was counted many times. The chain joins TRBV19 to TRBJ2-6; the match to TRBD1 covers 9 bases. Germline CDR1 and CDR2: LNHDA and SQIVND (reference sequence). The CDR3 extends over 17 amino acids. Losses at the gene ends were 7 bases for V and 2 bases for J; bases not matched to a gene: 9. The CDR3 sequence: CASTTSRDRAGANVLTF. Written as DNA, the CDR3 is TGTGCCAGTACCACGTCCCGGGACAGGGCTGGGGCCAACGTCCTGACTTTC.

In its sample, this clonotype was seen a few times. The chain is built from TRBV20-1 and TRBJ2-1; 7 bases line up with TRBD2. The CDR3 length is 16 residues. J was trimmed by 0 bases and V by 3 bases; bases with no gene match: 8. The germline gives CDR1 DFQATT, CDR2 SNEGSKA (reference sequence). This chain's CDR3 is CSARGLTSSSYNEQFF. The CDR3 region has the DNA TGCAGTGCTAGGGGACTAACTTCGAGCTCCTACAATGAGCAGTTCTTC.

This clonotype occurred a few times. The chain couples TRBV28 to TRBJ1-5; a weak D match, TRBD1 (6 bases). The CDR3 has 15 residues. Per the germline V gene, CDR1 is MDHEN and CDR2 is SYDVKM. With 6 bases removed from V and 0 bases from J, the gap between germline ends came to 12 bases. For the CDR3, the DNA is TGTGCCAGCAGACAGGGACACTCTAGCAATCAGCCCCAGCATTTT. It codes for CASRQGHSSNQPQHF.

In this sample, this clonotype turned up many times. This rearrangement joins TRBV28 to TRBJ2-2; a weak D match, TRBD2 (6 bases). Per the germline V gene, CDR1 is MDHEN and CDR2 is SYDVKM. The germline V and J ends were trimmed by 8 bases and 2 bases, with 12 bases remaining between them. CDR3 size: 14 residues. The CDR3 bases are TGTGCCAGCTCTGGAGGGTCTAACACCGGGGAGCTGTTTTTT. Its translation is CASSGGSNTGELFF.

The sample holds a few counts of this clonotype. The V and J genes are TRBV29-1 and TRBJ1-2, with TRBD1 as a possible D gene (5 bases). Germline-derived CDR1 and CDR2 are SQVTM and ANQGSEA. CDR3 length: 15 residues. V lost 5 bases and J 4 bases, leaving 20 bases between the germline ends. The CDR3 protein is CSVTGRNARGYGYTF. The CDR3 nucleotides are TGCAGCGTTACAGGTAGAAACGCCCGGGGCTATGGCTACACCTTC. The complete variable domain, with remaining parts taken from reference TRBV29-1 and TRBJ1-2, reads SAVISQKPSRDICQRGTSLTIQCQVDSQVTMMFWYRQQPGQSLTLIATANQGSEATYESGFVIDKFPISRPNLTFSTLTVSNMSPEDSSIYLCSVTGRNARGYGYTFGSGTRLTVV.

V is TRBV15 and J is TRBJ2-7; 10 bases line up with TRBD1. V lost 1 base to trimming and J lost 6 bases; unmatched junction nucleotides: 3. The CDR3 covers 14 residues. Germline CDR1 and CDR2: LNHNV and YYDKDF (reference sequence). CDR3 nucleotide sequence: TGTGCCACCAGCAGAGGGGACAGGGGCGGCGAGCAGTACTTC. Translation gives CATSRGDRGGEQYF. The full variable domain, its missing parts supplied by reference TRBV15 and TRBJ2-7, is DAMVIQNPRYQVTQFGKPVTLSCSQTLNHNVMYWYQQKSSQAPKLLFHYYDKDFNNEADTPDNFQSRRPNTSFCFLDIRSPGLGDTAMYLCATSRGDRGGEQYFGPGTRLTVT.

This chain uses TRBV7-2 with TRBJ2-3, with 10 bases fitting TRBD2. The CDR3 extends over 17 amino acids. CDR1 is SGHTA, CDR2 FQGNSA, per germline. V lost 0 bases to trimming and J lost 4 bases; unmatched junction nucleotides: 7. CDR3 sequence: CASSLAGAGGGSDTQYF. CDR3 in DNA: TGTGCCAGCAGCTTAGCGGGAGCGGGGGGGGGCTCAGATACGCAGTATTTT.

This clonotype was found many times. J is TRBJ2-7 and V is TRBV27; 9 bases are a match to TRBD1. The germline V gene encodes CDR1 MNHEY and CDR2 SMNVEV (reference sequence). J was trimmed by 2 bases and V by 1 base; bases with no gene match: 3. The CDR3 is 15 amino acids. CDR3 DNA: TGTGCCAGCAGTTTATTCGGGACAGGGACCTACGAGCAGTACTTC. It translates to CASSLFGTGTYEQYF.

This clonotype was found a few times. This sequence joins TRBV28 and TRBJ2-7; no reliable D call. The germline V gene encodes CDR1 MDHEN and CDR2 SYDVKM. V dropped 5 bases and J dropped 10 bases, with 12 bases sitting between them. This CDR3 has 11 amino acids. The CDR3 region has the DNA TGTGCCAGCAGTCCAACTCATACCCAGTACTTC. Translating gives CASSPTHTQYF.

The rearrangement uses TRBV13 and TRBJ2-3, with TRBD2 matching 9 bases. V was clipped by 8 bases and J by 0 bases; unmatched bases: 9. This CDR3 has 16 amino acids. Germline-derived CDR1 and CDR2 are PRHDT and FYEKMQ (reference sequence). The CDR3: CASVDSGSRSTDTQYF. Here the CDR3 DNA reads TGTGCCAGCGTAGATAGCGGGAGTAGGAGCACAGATACGCAGTATTTT.

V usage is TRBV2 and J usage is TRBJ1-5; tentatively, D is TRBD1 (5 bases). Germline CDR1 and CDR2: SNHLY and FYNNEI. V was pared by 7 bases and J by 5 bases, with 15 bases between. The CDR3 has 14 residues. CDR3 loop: CASTNGAAYQPQHF. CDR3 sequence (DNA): TGTGCCAGCACTAACGGGGCAGCTTATCAGCCCCAGCATTTT.

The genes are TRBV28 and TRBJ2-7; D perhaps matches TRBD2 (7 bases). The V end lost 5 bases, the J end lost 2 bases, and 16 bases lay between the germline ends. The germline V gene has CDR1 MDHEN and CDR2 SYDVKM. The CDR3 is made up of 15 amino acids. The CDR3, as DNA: TGTGCCAGCAGTGTGGGGGGGGCCCCAACCTACGAGCAGTACTTC. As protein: CASSVGGAPTYEQYF.

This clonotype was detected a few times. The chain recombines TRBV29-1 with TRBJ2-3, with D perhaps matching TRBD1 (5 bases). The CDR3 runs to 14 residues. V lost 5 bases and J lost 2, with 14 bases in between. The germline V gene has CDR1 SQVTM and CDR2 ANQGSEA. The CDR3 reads CSVSWGEPTDTQYF. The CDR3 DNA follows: TGCAGCGTTAGTTGGGGCGAGCCCACAGATACGCAGTATTTT.

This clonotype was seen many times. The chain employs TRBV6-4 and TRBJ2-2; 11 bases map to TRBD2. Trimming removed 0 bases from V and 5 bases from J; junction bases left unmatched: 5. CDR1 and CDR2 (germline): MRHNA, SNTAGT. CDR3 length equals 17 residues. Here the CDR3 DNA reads TGTGCCAGCAGTGACTCGAAACTAGCGGGAGATACCGGGGAGCTGTTTTTT. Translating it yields CASSDSKLAGDTGELFF.

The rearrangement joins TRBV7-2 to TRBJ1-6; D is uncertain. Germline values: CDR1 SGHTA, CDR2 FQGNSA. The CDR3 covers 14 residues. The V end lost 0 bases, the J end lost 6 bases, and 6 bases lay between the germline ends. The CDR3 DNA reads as TGTGCCAGCAGCTTAGCGGGCAGTAATTCACCCCTCCACTTT. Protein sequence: CASSLAGSNSPLHF.

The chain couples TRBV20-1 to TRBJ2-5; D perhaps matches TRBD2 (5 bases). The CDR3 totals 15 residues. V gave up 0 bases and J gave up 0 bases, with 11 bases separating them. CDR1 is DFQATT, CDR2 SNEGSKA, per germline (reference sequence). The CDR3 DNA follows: TGCAGTGCTAGAGATGGTACGGGGAACCAAGAGACCCAGTACTTC. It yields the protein CSARDGTGNQETQYF.

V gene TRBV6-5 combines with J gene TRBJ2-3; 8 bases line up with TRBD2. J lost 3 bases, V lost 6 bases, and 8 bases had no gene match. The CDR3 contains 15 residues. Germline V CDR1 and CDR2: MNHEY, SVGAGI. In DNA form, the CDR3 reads TGTGCCAGCAGCGTAGCGGGGCCGGGGACAGATACGCAGTATTTT. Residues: CASSVAGPGTDTQYF.

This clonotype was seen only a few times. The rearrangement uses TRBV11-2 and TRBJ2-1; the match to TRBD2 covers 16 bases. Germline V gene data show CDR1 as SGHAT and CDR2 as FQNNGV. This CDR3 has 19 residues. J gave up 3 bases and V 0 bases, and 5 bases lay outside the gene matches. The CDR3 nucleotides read TGTGCCAGCAGCTTAGATCCGGGACTAGCGGGGGGGCTCTACAATGAGCAGTTCTTC. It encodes CASSLDPGLAGGLYNEQFF.

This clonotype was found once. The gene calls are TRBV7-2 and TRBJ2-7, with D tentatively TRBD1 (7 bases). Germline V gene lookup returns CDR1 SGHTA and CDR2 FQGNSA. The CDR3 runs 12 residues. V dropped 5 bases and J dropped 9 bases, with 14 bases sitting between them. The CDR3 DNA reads TGTGCCAGCAGCCCCAGGGGGGCGGGGCAGTACTTC. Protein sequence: CASSPRGAGQYF.

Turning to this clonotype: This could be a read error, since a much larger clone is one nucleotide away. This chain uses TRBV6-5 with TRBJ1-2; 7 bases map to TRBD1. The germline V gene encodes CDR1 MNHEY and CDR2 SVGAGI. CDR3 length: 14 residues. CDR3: CASKSGQPPYGYAF. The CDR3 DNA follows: TGTGCCAGCAAGTCGGGACAGCCTCCCTATGGCTACGCCTTC.